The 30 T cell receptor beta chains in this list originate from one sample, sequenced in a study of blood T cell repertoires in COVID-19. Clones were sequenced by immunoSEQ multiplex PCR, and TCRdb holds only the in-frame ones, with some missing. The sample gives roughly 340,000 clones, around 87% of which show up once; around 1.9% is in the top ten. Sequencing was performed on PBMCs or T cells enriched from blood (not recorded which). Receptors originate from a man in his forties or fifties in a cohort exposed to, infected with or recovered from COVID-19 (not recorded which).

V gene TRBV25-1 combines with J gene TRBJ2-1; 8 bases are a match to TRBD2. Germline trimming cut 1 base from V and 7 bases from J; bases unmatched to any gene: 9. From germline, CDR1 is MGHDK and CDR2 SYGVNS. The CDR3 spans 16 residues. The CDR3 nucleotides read TGTGCCAGCAGTGAATTCGGGAGGGCCTCAGGTAATGAGCAGTTCTTC. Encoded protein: CASSEFGRASGNEQFF.

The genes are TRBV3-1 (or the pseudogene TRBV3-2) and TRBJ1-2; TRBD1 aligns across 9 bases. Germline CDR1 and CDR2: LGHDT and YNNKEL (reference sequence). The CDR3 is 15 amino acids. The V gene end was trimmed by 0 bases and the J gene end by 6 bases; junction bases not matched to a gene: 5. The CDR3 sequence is CASSQDWTGVDGYTF. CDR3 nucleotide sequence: TGTGCCAGCAGCCAAGATTGGACAGGGGTGGATGGCTACACCTTC.

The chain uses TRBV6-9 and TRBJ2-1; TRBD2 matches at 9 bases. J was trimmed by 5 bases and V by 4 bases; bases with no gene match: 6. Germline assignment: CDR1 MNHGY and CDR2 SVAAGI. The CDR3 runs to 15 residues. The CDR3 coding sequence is TGTGCCAGCAGTTGGCAACTAGCGGGTGACAATGAGCAGTTCTTC. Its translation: CASSWQLAGDNEQFF.

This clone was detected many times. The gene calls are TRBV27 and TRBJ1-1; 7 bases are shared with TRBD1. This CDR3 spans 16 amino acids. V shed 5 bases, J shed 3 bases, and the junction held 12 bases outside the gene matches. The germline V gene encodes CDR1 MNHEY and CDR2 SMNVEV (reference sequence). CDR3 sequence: CASSLAVQGIYTEAFF. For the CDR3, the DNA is TGTGCCAGCAGTCTCGCTGTACAGGGGATTTACACTGAAGCTTTCTTT.

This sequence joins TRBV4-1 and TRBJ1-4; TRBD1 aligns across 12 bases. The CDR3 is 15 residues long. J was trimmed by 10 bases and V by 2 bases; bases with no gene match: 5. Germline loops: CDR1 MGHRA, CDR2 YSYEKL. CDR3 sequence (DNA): TGCGCCAGCAGCCAACCGGGACAGGGGGCTGGAAAACTGTTTTTT. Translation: CASSQPGQGAGKLFF.

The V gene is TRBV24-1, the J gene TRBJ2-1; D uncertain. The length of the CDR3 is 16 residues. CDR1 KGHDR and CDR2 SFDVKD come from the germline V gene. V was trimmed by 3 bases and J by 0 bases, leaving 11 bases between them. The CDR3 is CATSDLRTSSYNEQFF. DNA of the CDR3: TGTGCCACCAGTGATCTCCGAACGAGCTCCTACAATGAGCAGTTCTTC.

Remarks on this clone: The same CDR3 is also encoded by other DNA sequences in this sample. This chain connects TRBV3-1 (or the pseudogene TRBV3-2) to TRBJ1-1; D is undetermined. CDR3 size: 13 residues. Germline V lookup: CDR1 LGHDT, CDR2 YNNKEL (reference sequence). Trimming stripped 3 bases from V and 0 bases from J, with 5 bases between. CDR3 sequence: CASSQGVNTEAFF. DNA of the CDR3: TGTGCCAGCAGCCAGGGAGTGAACACTGAAGCTTTCTTT.

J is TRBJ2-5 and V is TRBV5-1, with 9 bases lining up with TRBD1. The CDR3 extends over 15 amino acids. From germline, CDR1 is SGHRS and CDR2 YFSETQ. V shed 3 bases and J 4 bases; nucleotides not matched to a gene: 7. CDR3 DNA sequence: TGCGCCAGCAGCTCGATGGGGACAGGGCGAGAGACCCAGTACTTC. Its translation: CASSSMGTGRETQYF.

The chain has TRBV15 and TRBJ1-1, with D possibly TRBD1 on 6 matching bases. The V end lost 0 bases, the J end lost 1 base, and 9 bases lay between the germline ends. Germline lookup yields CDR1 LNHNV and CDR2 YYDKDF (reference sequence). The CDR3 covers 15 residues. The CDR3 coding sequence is TGTGCCACCAGCAGAGATGACAGGCGGAACACTGAAGCTTTCTTT. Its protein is CATSRDDRRNTEAFF.

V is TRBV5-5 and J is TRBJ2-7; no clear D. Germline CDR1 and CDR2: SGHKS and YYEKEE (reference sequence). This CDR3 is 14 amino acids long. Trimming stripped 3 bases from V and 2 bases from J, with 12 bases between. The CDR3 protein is CASSSEQRPYEQYF. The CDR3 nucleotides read TGTGCCAGCAGCTCGGAACAGAGACCCTACGAGCAGTACTTC.

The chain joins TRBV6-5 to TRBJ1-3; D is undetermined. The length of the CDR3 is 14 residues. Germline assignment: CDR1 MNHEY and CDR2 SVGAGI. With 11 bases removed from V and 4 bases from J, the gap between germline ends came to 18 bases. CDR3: CASSPSLGGNTIYF. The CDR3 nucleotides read TGTGCCTCCTCTCCGTCTTTGGGCGGAAACACCATATATTTT.

Here the CDR3 reads CASSPSQADYEQYF. In nucleotides, the CDR3 is TGTGCCAGCTCACCGAGTCAGGCAGACTACGAGCAGTACTTC. The chain recombines TRBV18 with TRBJ2-7, with D hard to call. Germline CDR1 and CDR2: KGHSH and LQKENI. The V end lost 3 bases, the J end lost 3 bases, and 12 bases lay between the germline ends. The CDR3 sequence is 14 residues long.

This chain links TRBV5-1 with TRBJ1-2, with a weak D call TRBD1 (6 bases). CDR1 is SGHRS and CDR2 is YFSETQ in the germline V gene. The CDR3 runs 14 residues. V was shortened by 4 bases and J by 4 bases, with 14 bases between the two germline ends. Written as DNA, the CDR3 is TGCGCCAGCAGCCCTCCTGACAGGACCTATGGCTACACCTTC. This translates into CASSPPDRTYGYTF. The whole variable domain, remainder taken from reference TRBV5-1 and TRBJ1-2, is KAGVTQTPRYLIKTRGQQVTLSCSPISGHRSVSWYQQTPGQGLQFLFEYFSETQRNKGNFPGRFSGRQFSNSRSEMNVSTLELGDSALYLCASSPPDRTYGYTFGSGTRLTVV.

Written as DNA, the CDR3 is TGTGCCAGCAGCGTAGGGGACTATAACTATAGGGAAAAACTGTTTTTT. It specifies CASSVGDYNYREKLFF. The chain uses TRBV9 and TRBJ1-4; tentatively, D is TRBD1 (5 bases). V was trimmed by 0 bases and J by 8 bases, leaving 17 bases between them. The CDR3 covers 16 residues. CDR1 and CDR2 (germline): SGDLS, YYNGEE. The whole variable domain, remainder taken from reference TRBV9 and TRBJ1-4, is DSGVTQTPKHLITATGQRVTLRCSPRSGDLSVYWYQQSLDQGLQFLIQYYNGEERAKGNILERFSAQQFPDLHSELNLSSLELGDSALYFCASSVGDYNYREKLFFGSGTQLSVL.

CDR3 bases: TGTGCCAGCAGTGAAGCCACGGAGGACAGGGCTCAGTACTTC. Translation gives CASSEATEDRAQYF. The chain has TRBV2 and TRBJ2-7; 8 nucleotides agree with TRBD1. This CDR3 contains 14 residues. V shed 0 bases, J shed 10 bases, and the junction held 8 bases outside the gene matches. The germline V gene encodes CDR1 SNHLY and CDR2 FYNNEI.

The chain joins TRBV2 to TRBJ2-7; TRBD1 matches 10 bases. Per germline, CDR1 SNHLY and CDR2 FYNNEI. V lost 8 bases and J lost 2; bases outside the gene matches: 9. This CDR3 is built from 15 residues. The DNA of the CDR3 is TGTGCCAGCCTAATCCGGGACAGGGGAACCTACGAGCAGTACTTC. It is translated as CASLIRDRGTYEQYF.

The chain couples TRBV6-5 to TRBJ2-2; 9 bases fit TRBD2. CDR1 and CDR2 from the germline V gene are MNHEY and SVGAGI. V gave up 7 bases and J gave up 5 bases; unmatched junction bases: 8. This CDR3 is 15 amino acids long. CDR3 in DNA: TGTGCCAGCAAGAAACTAGCGGGTGATACCGGGGAGCTGTTTTTT. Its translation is CASKKLAGDTGELFF.

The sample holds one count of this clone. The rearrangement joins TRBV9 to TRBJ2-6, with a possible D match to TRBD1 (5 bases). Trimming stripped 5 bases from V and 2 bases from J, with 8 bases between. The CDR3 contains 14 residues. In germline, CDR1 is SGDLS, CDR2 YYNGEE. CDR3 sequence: CASSQGAGANVLTF. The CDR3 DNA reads TGTGCCAGCAGTCAGGGTGCTGGGGCCAACGTCCTGACTTTC.

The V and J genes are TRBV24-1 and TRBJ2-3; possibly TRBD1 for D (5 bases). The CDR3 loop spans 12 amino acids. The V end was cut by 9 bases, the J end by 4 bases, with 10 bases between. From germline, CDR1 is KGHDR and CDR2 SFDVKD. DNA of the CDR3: TGTGCCACCGCCCTGGGGCCAGATACGCAGTATTTT. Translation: CATALGPDTQYF.

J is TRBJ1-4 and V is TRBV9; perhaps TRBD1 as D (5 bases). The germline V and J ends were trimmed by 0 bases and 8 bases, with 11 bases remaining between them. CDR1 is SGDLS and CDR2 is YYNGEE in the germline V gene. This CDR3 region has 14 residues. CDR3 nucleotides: TGTGCCAGCAGCGTAGATGGGGGAGGAGAAAAACTGTTTTTT. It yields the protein CASSVDGGGEKLFF.

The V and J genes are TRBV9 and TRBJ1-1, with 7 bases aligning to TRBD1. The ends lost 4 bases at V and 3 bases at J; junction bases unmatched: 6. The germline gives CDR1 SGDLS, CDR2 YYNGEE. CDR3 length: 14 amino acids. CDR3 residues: CASSQTTGYTEAFF. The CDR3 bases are TGTGCCAGCAGCCAGACGACAGGGTACACTGAAGCTTTCTTT.

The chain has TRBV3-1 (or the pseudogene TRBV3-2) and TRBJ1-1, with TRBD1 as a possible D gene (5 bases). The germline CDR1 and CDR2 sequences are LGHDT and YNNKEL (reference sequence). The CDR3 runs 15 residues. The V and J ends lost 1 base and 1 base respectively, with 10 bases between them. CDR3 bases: TGTGCCAGCAGCCAAGGTGGGGCGAAGAACACTGAAGCTTTCTTT. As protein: CASSQGGAKNTEAFF.

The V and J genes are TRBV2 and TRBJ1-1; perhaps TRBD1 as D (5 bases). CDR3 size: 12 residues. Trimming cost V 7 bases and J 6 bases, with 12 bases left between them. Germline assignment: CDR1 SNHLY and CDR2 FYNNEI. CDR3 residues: CASTLRVPEAFF. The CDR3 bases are TGTGCCAGCACCCTCAGGGTTCCTGAAGCTTTCTTT. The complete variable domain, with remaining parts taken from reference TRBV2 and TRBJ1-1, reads EPEVTQTPSHQVTQMGQEVILRCVPISNHLYFYWYRQILGQKVEFLVSFYNNEISEKSEIFDDQFSVERPDGSNFTLKIRSTKLEDSAMYFCASTLRVPEAFFGQGTRLTVV.

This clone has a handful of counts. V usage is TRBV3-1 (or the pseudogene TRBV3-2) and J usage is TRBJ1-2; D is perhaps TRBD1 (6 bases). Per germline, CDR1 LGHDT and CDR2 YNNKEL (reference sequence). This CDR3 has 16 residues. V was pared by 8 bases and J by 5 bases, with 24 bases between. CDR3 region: CASRGGQGQVRYGYTF. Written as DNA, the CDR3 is TGTGCCAGCCGCGGGGGGCAGGGCCAAGTTCGTTATGGCTACACCTTC.

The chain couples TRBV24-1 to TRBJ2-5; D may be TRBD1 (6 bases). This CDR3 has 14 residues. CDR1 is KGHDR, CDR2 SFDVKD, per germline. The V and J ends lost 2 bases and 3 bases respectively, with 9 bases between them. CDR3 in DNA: TGTGCCACCAGTGATTCCGGACAGAAAGAGACCCAGTACTTC. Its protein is CATSDSGQKETQYF.

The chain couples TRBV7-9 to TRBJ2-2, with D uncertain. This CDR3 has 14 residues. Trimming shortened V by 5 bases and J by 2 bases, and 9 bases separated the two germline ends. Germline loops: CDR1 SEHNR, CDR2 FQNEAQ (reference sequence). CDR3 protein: CASSPRSNTGELFF. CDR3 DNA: TGTGCCAGCAGCCCGCGGTCCAACACCGGGGAGCTGTTTTTT.

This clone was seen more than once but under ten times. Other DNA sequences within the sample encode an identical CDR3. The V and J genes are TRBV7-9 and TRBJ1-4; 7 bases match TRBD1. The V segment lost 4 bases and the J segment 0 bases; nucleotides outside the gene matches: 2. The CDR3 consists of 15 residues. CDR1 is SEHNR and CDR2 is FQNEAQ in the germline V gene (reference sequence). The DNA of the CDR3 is TGTGCCAGCAGCTCCCAGGGGGCAACTAATGAAAAACTGTTTTTT. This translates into CASSSQGATNEKLFF.

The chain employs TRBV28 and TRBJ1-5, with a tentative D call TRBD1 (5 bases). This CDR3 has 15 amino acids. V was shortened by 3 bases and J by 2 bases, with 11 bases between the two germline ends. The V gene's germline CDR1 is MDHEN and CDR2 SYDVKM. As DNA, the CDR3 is TGTGCCAGCAGTTTTCGGGGGGAAGGCAATCAGCCCCAGCATTTT. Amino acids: CASSFRGEGNQPQHF. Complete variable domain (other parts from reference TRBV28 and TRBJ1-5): DVKVTQSSRYLVKRTGEKVFLECVQDMDHENMFWYRQDPGLGLRLIYFSYDVKMKEKGDIPEGYSVSREKKERFSLILESASTNQTSMYLCASSFRGEGNQPQHFGDGTRLSIL.

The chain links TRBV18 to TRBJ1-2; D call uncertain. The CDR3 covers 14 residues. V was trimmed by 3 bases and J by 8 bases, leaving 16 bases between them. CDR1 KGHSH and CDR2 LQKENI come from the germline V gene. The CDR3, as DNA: TGTGCCAGCTCACCGAGCGGGCCTCTGGAGGGCTACACCTTC. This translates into CASSPSGPLEGYTF.

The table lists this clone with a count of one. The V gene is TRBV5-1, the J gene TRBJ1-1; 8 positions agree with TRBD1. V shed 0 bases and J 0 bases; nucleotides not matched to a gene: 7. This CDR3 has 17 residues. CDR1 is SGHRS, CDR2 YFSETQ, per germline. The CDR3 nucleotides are TGCGCCAGCAGCTTGGAGACAGGGGCGATTTTGAACACTGAAGCTTTCTTT. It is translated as CASSLETGAILNTEAFF.